This T cell receptor beta chain appears in the sequencing data of a study of identifying expanded T cells in peripheral blood. The CDR3 length is 15 residues. Germline V gene data show CDR1 as SEHNR and CDR2 as FQNEAQ (reference sequence). V shed 5 bases and J 3 bases; nucleotides not matched to a gene: 7. As regards this clone: Antigen specificity is unknown.

Produced via immunoSEQ multiplex PCR; TCRdb's table is partial and in-frame only. The table has around 57,000 clones, approximately 87% seen once. Findings and caveats of the study: Over approximately two and four weeks, about 15 and 19 clones changed, versus roughly 1.1 between replicates.

The receptor comes from a person aged 18-70 years in good health. Sequenced: blood. V usage is TRBV7-9 and J usage is TRBJ1-2; TRBD1 matches at 9 bases. DNA for the CDR3: TGTGCCAGCAGCAGAATGGGGACAGGGCACTATGGCTACACCTTC. This codes for CASSRMGTGHYGYTF.